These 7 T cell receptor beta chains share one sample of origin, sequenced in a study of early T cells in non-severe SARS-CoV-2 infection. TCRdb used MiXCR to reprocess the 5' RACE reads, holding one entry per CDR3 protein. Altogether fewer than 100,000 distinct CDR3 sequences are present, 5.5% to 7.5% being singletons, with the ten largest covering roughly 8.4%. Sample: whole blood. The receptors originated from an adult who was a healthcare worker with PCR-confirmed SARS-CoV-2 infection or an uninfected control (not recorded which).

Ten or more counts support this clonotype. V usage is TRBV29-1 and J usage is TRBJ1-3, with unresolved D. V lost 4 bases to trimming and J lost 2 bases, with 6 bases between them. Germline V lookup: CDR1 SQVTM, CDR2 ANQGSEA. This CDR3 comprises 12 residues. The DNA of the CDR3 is TGCAGCGTTGGGACTACTGGAAACACCATATATTTT. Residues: CSVGTTGNTIYF.

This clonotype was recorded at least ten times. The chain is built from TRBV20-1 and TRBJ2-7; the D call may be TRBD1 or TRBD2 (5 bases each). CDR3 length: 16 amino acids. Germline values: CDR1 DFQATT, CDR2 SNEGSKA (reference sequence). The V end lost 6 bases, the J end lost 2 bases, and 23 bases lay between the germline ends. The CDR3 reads CSAEDSAGTAAYEQYF. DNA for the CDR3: TGCAGTGCGGAAGACTCGGCCGGGACGGCCGCCTACGAGCAGTACTTC.

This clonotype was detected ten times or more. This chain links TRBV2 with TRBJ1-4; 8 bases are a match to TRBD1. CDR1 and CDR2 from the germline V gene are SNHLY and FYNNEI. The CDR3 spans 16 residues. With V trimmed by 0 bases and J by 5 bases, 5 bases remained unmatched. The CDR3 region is CASSEALRTGNEKLFF. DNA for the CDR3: TGTGCCAGCAGTGAAGCTCTTCGGACAGGGAATGAAAAACTGTTTTTT.

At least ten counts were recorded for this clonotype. CDR3 sequence reads: CASRTGSYEQYF. For the CDR3, the DNA is TGTGCCAGCAGGACAGGGTCCTACGAGCAGTACTTC. This chain links TRBV6-7 with TRBJ2-7, with 7 positions matching TRBD1. TRBV6-7 is given ORF status, its function remaining uncertain. The CDR3 sequence is 12 residues long. V lost 6 bases, J lost 1 base, and 0 bases stayed unmatched.

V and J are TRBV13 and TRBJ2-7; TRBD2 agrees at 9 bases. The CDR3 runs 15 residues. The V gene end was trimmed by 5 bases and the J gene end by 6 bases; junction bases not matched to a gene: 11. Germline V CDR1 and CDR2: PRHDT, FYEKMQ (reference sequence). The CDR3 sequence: CASSPARVAGAEQYF. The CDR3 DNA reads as TGTGCCAGCAGCCCCGCCAGGGTAGCGGGAGCCGAGCAGTACTTC.

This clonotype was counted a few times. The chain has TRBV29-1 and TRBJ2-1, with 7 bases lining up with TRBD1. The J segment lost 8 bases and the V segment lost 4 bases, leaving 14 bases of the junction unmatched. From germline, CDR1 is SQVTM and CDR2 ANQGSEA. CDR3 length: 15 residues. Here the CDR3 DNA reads TGCAGCGTTGGATTAAAACAGGGGCCGGTCGATGAGCAGTTCTTC. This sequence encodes CSVGLKQGPVDEQFF.

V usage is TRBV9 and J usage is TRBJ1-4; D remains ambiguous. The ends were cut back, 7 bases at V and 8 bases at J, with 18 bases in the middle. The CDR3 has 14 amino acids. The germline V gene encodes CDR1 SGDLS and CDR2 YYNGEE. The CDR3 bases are TGTGCCAGCGTTTGGGAGACGGCGGAAGAAAAACTGTTTTTT. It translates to CASVWETAEEKLFF. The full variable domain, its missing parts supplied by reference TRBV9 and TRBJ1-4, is DSGVTQTPKHLITATGQRVTLRCSPRSGDLSVYWYQQSLDQGLQFLIQYYNGEERAKGNILERFSAQQFPDLHSELNLSSLELGDSALYFCASVWETAEEKLFFGSGTQLSVL.